The 26 T cell receptor beta chains listed next were all sequenced from one sample in a study of blood T cell repertoires in COVID-19. TCRdb keeps only in-frame clones here, not all; method: immunoSEQ multiplex PCR. The table records roughly 250,000 clones, about 87% of them present only once. The sample consisted of peripheral blood. These receptors all come from a woman in her forties or fifties with acute or convalescent COVID-19.

This chain connects TRBV27 to TRBJ2-1; 10 bases are a match to TRBD1. This CDR3 is 12 amino acids long. The V gene end was trimmed by 4 bases and the J gene end by 14 bases; junction bases not matched to a gene: 5. Germline CDR1 and CDR2: MNHEY and SMNVEV (reference sequence). As DNA, the CDR3 is TGTGCCAGCAGTTACTCCGGGACAGGGGAGTTCTTC. Translating it yields CASSYSGTGEFF.

The chain couples TRBV28 to TRBJ2-1; no clear D gene. CDR3 length: 14 residues. V lost 5 bases, J lost 11 bases, and 19 bases lay in between. Germline V lookup: CDR1 MDHEN, CDR2 SYDVKM. This CDR3 reads CASSLGSSSMKQFF. The CDR3 DNA reads TGTGCCAGCAGTCTAGGTAGTAGCAGTATGAAGCAGTTCTTC.

V is TRBV2 and J is TRBJ1-6, with 7 bases matching TRBD1. CDR3 length: 17 residues. V shed 6 bases, J shed 0 bases, and the junction held 8 bases outside the gene matches. Germline V CDR1 and CDR2: SNHLY, FYNNEI. CDR3 DNA: TGTGCCAGCAGGAGGACAGGCGCAAGCTCCTATAATTCACCCCTCCACTTT. It specifies CASRRTGASSYNSPLHF.

The chain recombines TRBV30 with TRBJ1-2; 7 nucleotides match TRBD1. V was clipped by 6 bases and J by 8 bases; unmatched bases: 12. This CDR3 comprises 13 residues. Germline CDR1 is GTSNPN and CDR2 is SVGIG (reference sequence). CDR3 sequence reads: CACLPTGLPGYTF. The CDR3 bases are TGTGCCTGCCTCCCGACAGGGCTTCCCGGCTACACCTTC.

V gene TRBV5-4 combines with J gene TRBJ2-3, with a tentative D call TRBD2 (6 bases). Germline CDR1 is SGHNT and CDR2 is YYREEE (reference sequence). The V end lost 0 bases, the J end lost 6 bases, and 14 bases lay between the germline ends. The CDR3 totals 15 residues. Written as DNA, the CDR3 is TGTGCCAGCAGCTTGGAACTAGCACGTACCGATACGCAGTATTTT. It is translated as CASSLELARTDTQYF.

The V call is TRBV21-1, the J call TRBJ2-4; no DNA check was done on the table's D call, TRBD1. TRBV21-1 is designated a pseudogene. The CDR3 has 20 residues. CDR3 bases: TGTGCCAGCAGCAAAATAACGGTATGGGGCGGAGGGGGCGCCAAAAACATTCAGTACTTC. Translated: CASSKITVWGGGGAKNIQYF.

The chain is built from TRBV24-1 and TRBJ2-7; 7 bases agree with TRBD1. Unmatched junction bases numbered 0, after V lost 5 bases and J lost 0 bases. This CDR3 comprises 13 residues. The germline V gene encodes CDR1 KGHDR and CDR2 SFDVKD. The CDR3, as DNA: TGTGCCACCAGTGGGGACAGCTCCTACGAGCAGTACTTC. Its translation: CATSGDSSYEQYF.

The chain combines TRBV6-1 with TRBJ1-4; D unresolved. V gave up 0 bases and J gave up 7 bases, with 15 bases separating them. Germline assignment: CDR1 MNHNS and CDR2 SASEGT. This CDR3 region has 16 residues. The DNA of the CDR3 is TGTGCCAGCAGTGAAGCGTTCGGGGTTTATGGTGAAAAACTGTTTTTT. It is translated as CASSEAFGVYGEKLFF.

The genes are TRBV5-1 and TRBJ2-2, with 9 positions matching TRBD1. CDR1 is SGHRS, CDR2 YFSETQ, per germline. V lost 0 bases to trimming and J lost 6 bases; unmatched junction nucleotides: 3. This CDR3 comprises 15 residues. CDR3 sequence: CASSLVQGAPGELFF. The CDR3 DNA reads as TGCGCCAGCAGCTTGGTACAGGGGGCCCCCGGGGAGCTGTTTTTT.

The V call is TRBV7-3, the J call TRBJ1-1; 8 positions match TRBD1. The J segment lost 11 bases and the V segment lost 3 bases, leaving 5 bases of the junction unmatched. The germline V gene encodes CDR1 SGHTA and CDR2 FQGTGA. The CDR3 extends over 12 amino acids. CDR3 protein: CASSFGQGKAFF. Here the CDR3 DNA reads TGTGCCAGCAGCTTCGGACAGGGAAAGGCTTTCTTT.

The CDR3 reads CASSTGPGSYEQYF. The CDR3 nucleotides read TGCGCCAGCAGCACCGGGCCGGGGTCCTACGAGCAGTACTTC. The V and J genes are TRBV5-1 and TRBJ2-7, with D possibly matching TRBD2 (5 bases). The germline V gene has CDR1 SGHRS and CDR2 YFSETQ. Trimming removed 4 bases at V and 1 base at J, with 12 bases between. The CDR3 sequence is 14 residues long. The whole variable domain, remainder taken from reference TRBV5-1 and TRBJ2-7, is KAGVTQTPRYLIKTRGQQVTLSCSPISGHRSVSWYQQTPGQGLQFLFEYFSETQRNKGNFPGRFSGRQFSNSRSEMNVSTLELGDSALYLCASSTGPGSYEQYFGPGTRLTVT.

The V gene is TRBV28, the J gene TRBJ1-1; no clear D. CDR1 is MDHEN, CDR2 SYDVKM, per germline. The CDR3 runs to 14 residues. With 6 bases removed from V and 5 bases from J, the gap between germline ends came to 16 bases. This CDR3 reads CASRSREKRTEAFF. The CDR3 nucleotides read TGTGCCAGCAGGTCCCGGGAGAAAAGAACTGAAGCTTTCTTT.

V usage is TRBV24-1 and J usage is TRBJ2-5; D perhaps matches TRBD1 (6 bases). Trimming shortened V by 3 bases and J by 2 bases, and 15 bases separated the two germline ends. This CDR3 comprises 16 residues. Germline lookup yields CDR1 KGHDR and CDR2 SFDVKD. CDR3 sequence (DNA): TGTGCCACCAGTGATCCCTTACCAGGGGCGCAAGAGACCCAGTACTTC. Translating it yields CATSDPLPGAQETQYF.

The rearrangement joins TRBV28 to TRBJ1-2; 8 bases are shared with TRBD1. CDR1 is MDHEN and CDR2 is SYDVKM in the germline V gene. This CDR3 spans 13 amino acids. V dropped 4 bases and J dropped 7; count of bases not matched to a gene: 5. CDR3 region: CASSSGDRGGYTF. The CDR3 DNA reads as TGTGCCAGCAGTTCGGGTGACAGGGGTGGCTACACCTTC.

V is TRBV7-3 and J is TRBJ2-1; 9 bases align to TRBD2. The CDR3 has 14 residues. Trimming at V came to 5 bases and at J to 9 bases, leaving 8 bases not matched to a gene. The germline V gene encodes CDR1 SGHTA and CDR2 FQGTGA. The CDR3 DNA is TGTGCCAGCAGCAAAGGGCGGGAGGGCGGTGAGCAGTTCTTC. It translates to CASSKGREGGEQFF. Full variable domain (outside the CDR3, taken from reference TRBV7-3 and TRBJ2-1): GAGVSQTPSNKVTEKGKYVELRCDPISGHTALYWYRQSLGQGPEFLIYFQGTGAADDSGLPNDRFFAVRPEGSVSTLKIQRTERGDSAVYLCASSKGREGGEQFFGPGTRLTVL.

The chain's CDR3 is CASSFGGRDSYNEQFF. The CDR3 nucleotides are TGTGCCAGCAGTTTCGGTGGGAGGGACTCCTACAATGAGCAGTTCTTC. The rearrangement joins TRBV28 to TRBJ2-1; 7 nucleotides line up with TRBD2. The CDR3 covers 16 residues. The germline V gene has CDR1 MDHEN and CDR2 SYDVKM. J gave up 0 bases and V 3 bases, and 5 bases lay outside the gene matches.

The gene calls are TRBV7-2 and TRBJ2-5; TRBD2 matches 9 bases. J lost 5 bases, V lost 1 base, and 8 bases had no gene match. The CDR3 loop spans 16 amino acids. The germline V gene encodes CDR1 SGHTA and CDR2 FQGNSA. CDR3 sequence reads: CASSLVGGRALETQYF. CDR3 sequence (DNA): TGTGCCAGCAGCTTAGTGGGCGGGAGGGCCTTGGAGACCCAGTACTTC.

The rearrangement uses TRBV18 and TRBJ1-1, with 7 bases lining up with TRBD1. This CDR3 has 15 residues. CDR1 and CDR2 from the germline V gene are KGHSH and LQKENI. The junction had 4 bases not matched to a gene; V was cut back by 2 bases and J by 1 base. The CDR3 here is CASSPADRANTEAFF. CDR3 sequence (DNA): TGTGCCAGCTCACCAGCCGACAGGGCGAACACTGAAGCTTTCTTT.

V and J are TRBV11-2 and TRBJ2-7, with a tentative D call TRBD2 (6 bases). Looked up from germline, CDR1 is SGHAT and CDR2 is FQNNGV. V was pared by 0 bases and J by 3 bases, with 18 bases between. This CDR3 contains 17 residues. The CDR3 here is CASSLEGRLAVNYEQYF. The DNA of the CDR3 is TGTGCCAGCAGCTTAGAAGGCAGGTTAGCGGTAAACTACGAGCAGTACTTC.

The chain joins TRBV7-8 to TRBJ2-7; D perhaps matches TRBD2 (5 bases). The V end lost 2 bases, the J end lost 4 bases, and 15 bases lay between the germline ends. CDR1 SGHVS and CDR2 FQNEAQ come from the germline V gene. This CDR3 has 15 residues. Here the CDR3 reads CASSLNLGVKYEQYF. The CDR3 DNA sequence: TGTGCCAGCAGCTTAAATCTCGGGGTTAAATACGAGCAGTACTTC.

The gene calls are TRBV5-8 and TRBJ1-5; D call uncertain. The CDR3 consists of 13 residues. Germline loops: CDR1 SGHTS, CDR2 YDEGEE. Deletions cut 5 bases from V and 5 bases from J, with 11 bases between. CDR3 bases: TGTGCCAGCAGGCCGGAACAGCATCAGCCCCAGCATTTT. It is translated as CASRPEQHQPQHF.

The gene calls are TRBV21-1 and TRBJ1-6; the table's D gene call, TRBD1, was not cross checked with the DNA. TRBV21-1 is deemed a pseudogene. There are 19 residues in the CDR3. The CDR3 DNA follows: TGTGCCAGCAGCAACCCCGAAGGGGGCAGGGGCCGTTATAATTCACCCCTCCACTTT. It translates to CASSNPEGGRGRYNSPLHF.

This chain connects TRBV5-6 to TRBJ2-3; D is possibly TRBD2 (6 bases). The CDR3 is 16 residues long. V dropped 0 bases and J dropped 2 bases, with 13 bases sitting between them. Per germline, CDR1 SGHDT and CDR2 YYEEEE. CDR3 coding DNA: TGTGCCAGCAGCTTGGCCAGGGAGGTACACACAGATACGCAGTATTTT. This codes for CASSLAREVHTDTQYF.

This chain joins TRBV12-5 and TRBJ2-1; TRBD2 aligns across 10 bases. The CDR3 covers 14 residues. J lost 8 bases, V lost 5 bases, and 6 bases had no gene match. CDR1 and CDR2 from the germline V gene are LGHNT and FRNRAP. The CDR3 sequence: CASGLGLAADEQFF. The DNA of the CDR3 is TGTGCTAGTGGTCTAGGACTAGCGGCGGATGAGCAGTTCTTC.

This chain connects TRBV3-1 (or the pseudogene TRBV3-2) to TRBJ2-7, with D unclear. The CDR3 has 15 residues. CDR1 is LGHDT, CDR2 YNNKEL, per germline (reference sequence). Between the trimmed V and J ends, which lost 0 bases and 0 bases, there was a span of 9 bases. CDR3 protein: CASSQDLYPSYEQYF. CDR3 coding DNA: TGTGCCAGCAGCCAAGACCTATATCCCTCCTACGAGCAGTACTTC.

This chain joins TRBV5-4 and TRBJ1-4; a possible D gene is TRBD1 (5 bases). This CDR3 is built from 13 residues. In germline, CDR1 is SGHNT, CDR2 YYREEE (reference sequence). V was trimmed by 1 base and J by 7 bases, leaving 8 bases between them. The chain's CDR3 is CASSLQGLEKLFF. The CDR3 DNA reads TGTGCCAGCAGCTTGCAGGGACTTGAAAAACTGTTTTTT.